This T cell receptor beta chain was retrieved from a study of blood T cell repertoires in COVID-19. From germline, CDR1 is GTSNPN and CDR2 SVGIG (reference sequence). There are 13 residues in the CDR3. Trimming removed 1 base from V and 4 bases from J; junction bases left unmatched: 2. Only in-frame clones appear in the TCRdb table, and some are missing; sequencing was by immunoSEQ multiplex PCR. The table shows approximately 210,000 clones, with less than 90% occurring only once. The receptor's source is a man aged 25-45 years with active or convalescent COVID-19. The chain has TRBV30 and TRBJ1-1; 8 positions match TRBD1. Sequenced material: peripheral blood. This chain's CDR3 is CAWSGQGLTEAFF. CDR3 DNA: TGTGCCTGGAGTGGACAGGGGCTCACTGAAGCTTTCTTT.